Below are 2 T cell receptor beta chains sequenced from a single sample in a study of blood T cell repertoires in COVID-19. Some clones are missing from TCRdb's copy, which holds only in-frame ones; the method was immunoSEQ multiplex PCR. The sample includes fewer than 70,000 clones, around 87% seen only once; the top ten take 16%. Sequencing was carried out using peripheral blood. The receptors come from a man aged 40-55 years with COVID-19, enrolled during active disease.

This clone was recorded once. The V call is TRBV5-1, the J call TRBJ2-5, with D perhaps matching TRBD1 (5 bases). The length of the CDR3 is 16 residues. With 0 bases removed from V and 4 bases from J, the gap between germline ends came to 16 bases. Germline CDR1 and CDR2: SGHRS and YFSETQ. The CDR3 DNA reads as TGCGCCAGCAGCTTGGGTATGCAGGGTTTGGGAGAGACCCAGTACTTC. This translates into CASSLGMQGLGETQYF.

The chain has TRBV11-2 and TRBJ2-3, with TRBD2 matching over 7 bases. The CDR3 covers 17 residues. Trimming at V came to 0 bases and at J to 5 bases, leaving 11 bases not matched to a gene. The germline V gene has CDR1 SGHAT and CDR2 FQNNGV. DNA for the CDR3: TGTGCCAGCAGCTTAGATCTTGGCGGGGGACGAAGAGATACGCAGTATTTT. It is translated as CASSLDLGGGRRDTQYF.